This entry is about one T cell receptor (beta chain). The CDR3 has 14 residues. Germline lookup yields CDR1 SGHTS and CDR2 YDEGEE. V shed 7 bases and J 3 bases; nucleotides not matched to a gene: 7. Assay used: immunoSEQ multiplex PCR; TCRdb lists only in-frame clones, some missing. Here the sample spans some 150,000 clones, approximately 86% being singletons. The data were obtained in a study of blood T cell repertoires in COVID-19. The chain combines TRBV5-8 with TRBJ2-3; 8 nucleotides line up with TRBD1. The sequenced sample consisted of peripheral blood. This receptor was obtained from a woman aged 55-69 years who had recovered from COVID-19. CDR3 amino acids: CASSRQGWTDTQYF. The CDR3 region has the DNA TGTGCCAGCTCCCGACAGGGGTGGACAGATACGCAGTATTTT.